These 5 T cell receptor beta chains originate from one sample sequenced in a study of breast tumors, draining lymph nodes, adjacent tissues. TCRdb reprocessed the multiplex PCR reads with MiXCR, giving one entry per CDR3 protein. Of approximately 280,000 distinct CDR3 sequences listed, 30% are singletons. The lymph nodes were axillary draining lymph nodes from breast cancer patients. Sequenced sample: axillary lymph node tissue. The receptor set was obtained from a female donor with breast cancer. Some clones in this sample may be carry-over from other donors' samples.

This clonotype was found once. The chain recombines TRBV5-1 with TRBJ2-7, with TRBD1 matching 11 bases. The CDR3 is made up of 14 amino acids. V was pared by 4 bases and J by 6 bases, with 6 bases of the junction left unmatched. The germline CDR1 and CDR2 sequences are SGHRS and YFSETQ. In nucleotides, the CDR3 is TGCGCCAGCAGCAGAGCCGGGACAGGGGGCGAGCAGTACTTC. Translating gives CASSRAGTGGEQYF. The full variable domain, completed using reference TRBV5-1 and TRBJ2-7, is KAGVTQTPRYLIKTRGQQVTLSCSPISGHRSVSWYQQTPGQGLQFLFEYFSETQRNKGNFPGRFSGRQFSNSRSEMNVSTLELGDSALYLCASSRAGTGGEQYFGPGTRLTVT.

This clonotype was detected many times. Here the CDR3 DNA reads TGCGCCAGCAGTGAGTCGATAAGTCTCGAGCAGTACTTC. Amino acid sequence: CASSESISLEQYF. The chain uses TRBV10-2 and TRBJ2-7; D remains ambiguous. Germline V gene lookup returns CDR1 WSHSY and CDR2 SAAADI. V shed 0 bases and J shed 6 bases, with 9 bases lying between them. The CDR3 sequence is 13 residues long.

This clonotype was recorded at least ten times. The chain employs TRBV5-1 and TRBJ2-2, with TRBD1 matching over 8 bases. The CDR3 covers 15 residues. Germline loops: CDR1 SGHRS, CDR2 YFSETQ. J gave up 5 bases and V 3 bases, and 6 bases lay outside the gene matches. This chain's CDR3 is CASSSGTGDTGELFF. The CDR3 bases are TGCGCCAGCAGCTCCGGGACAGGCGATACCGGGGAGCTGTTTTTT.

Of note for this clonotype: One end of the junction varies from germline; a read error may be responsible. V is TRBV20-1 and J is TRBJ2-1; D unclear. CDR1 is DFQATT and CDR2 is SNEGSKA in the germline V gene (reference sequence). The CDR3 has 11 amino acids. Here the CDR3 reads CSARVAPEQSF. CDR3 DNA: TGCAGTGCTAGAGTGGCGCCGGAGCAGTCCTTC.

This clonotype was detected once. Lacking the conserved final phenylalanine or tryptophan, this CDR3 likely reflects a read error. The chain has TRBV7-9 and TRBJ2-5, with unresolved D. The CDR3 is 15 residues long. Germline V CDR1 and CDR2: SEHNR, FQNEAQ (reference sequence). V gave up 1 base and J gave up 4 bases, with 13 bases separating them. The CDR3 nucleotides read TGTGCCAGCAGCTTAGGTCCACAGAGACCAGAGACCCAGTACCTC. Its translation is CASSLGPQRPETQYL.